These T cell receptor beta chains were read from a single sample in a study of blood T cells in healthy people across ages. TCRdb recomputed calls from the 5' RACE reads with MiXCR, one row per CDR3 protein. This table has about 1.8 million distinct CDR3 sequences, roughly 49% appearing once. Material for sequencing was blood. The receptors derive from a woman between 40 and 50 years old in good health. The CDR3 runs from the conserved cysteine through the conserved F or W. The D gene is left open where the match is weak. Only some rows state a clone size, as once, few, many or a class for expanded clones.

D gene,J gene,clone size,V gene,CDR3 protein,CDR3 DNA
TRBD2,TRBJ2-3,.,TRBV6-5,CASARGGPGDTQYF,TGTGCCAGCGCGCGGGGGGGTCCAGGGGATACGCAGTATTTT
.,TRBJ2-1,.,TRBV7-2,CASSWRDRSYNEQFF,TGTGCCAGCAGCTGGCGGGACAGATCCTACAATGAGCAGTTCTTC
TRBD1,TRBJ2-7,.,TRBV20-1,CSARPPGGEQYF,TGCAGTGCTAGACCCCCAGGGGGCGAGCAGTACTTC
.,TRBJ2-7,few,TRBV4-2,CARKTGSSYEQYF,TGTGCCAGGAAGACAGGCAGCTCCTACGAGCAGTACTTC
TRBD1,TRBJ1-1,.,TRBV25-1,CASTLDRPNTEAFF,TGTGCCAGCACCCTGGACAGGCCGAACACTGAAGCTTTCTTT
.,TRBJ1-2,.,TRBV7-2,CASSPSGGSYGYTF,TGTGCCAGCAGCCCCAGCGGGGGCTCCTATGGCTACACCTTC
TRBD1,TRBJ1-5,few,TRBV29-1,CSVRQGRNQPQHF,TGCAGCGTTAGACAGGGGCGCAATCAGCCCCAGCATTTT
.,TRBJ2-1,.,TRBV14,CASSHRDRSSGNEQFF,TGTGCCAGCAGCCACCGGGACCGCTCCTCAGGGAATGAGCAGTTCTTC
.,TRBJ1-1,.,TRBV14,CASSQARGLNTEAFF,TGTGCCAGCAGCCAAGCACGCGGTTTGAACACTGAAGCTTTCTTT
.,TRBJ1-2,once,TRBV6-2/TRBV6-3,CASREDSGYTF,TGTGCCAGCAGGGAGGACAGTGGCTACACCTTC
.,TRBJ2-5,.,TRBV25-1,CASSEWDSGKETQYF,TGTGCCAGCAGTGAATGGGATAGCGGCAAAGAGACCCAGTACTTC
TRBD1,TRBJ2-5,.,TRBV4-3,CASSQELPMSRTGDQETQYF,TGCGCCAGCAGCCAAGAGCTTCCAATGAGTAGGACAGGGGACCAAGAGACCCAGTACTTC
.,TRBJ2-5,.,TRBV29-1,CSVGGRGPETQYF,TGCAGCGTTGGAGGCAGGGGCCCAGAGACCCAGTACTTC
.,TRBJ2-5,.,TRBV7-7,CASSVGRADGETQYF,TGTGCTAGCAGCGTGGGACGAGCGGACGGAGAGACCCAGTACTTC
.,TRBJ2-5,.,TRBV20-1,CSATEPGGGKTQYF,TGCAGTGCTACCGAACCTGGAGGGGGAAAGACCCAGTACTTC
.,TRBJ1-4,.,TRBV7-6,CASSLALGDPTDEKLFF,TGTGCCAGCAGCTTAGCTTTGGGAGACCCAACCGATGAAAAACTGTTTTTT
TRBD1,TRBJ2-7,.,TRBV6-2/TRBV6-3,CASSPGQGSAAYEQYF,TGTGCCAGCAGCCCAGGACAGGGCTCGGCCGCCTACGAGCAGTACTTC
.,TRBJ2-7,.,TRBV20-1,CSARSQYSYEQYF,TGCAGTGCTAGAAGTCAGTACTCCTACGAGCAGTACTTC
.,TRBJ2-5,.,TRBV5-1,CASSNNGQETQYF,TGCGCCAGCAGCAATAATGGCCAAGAGACCCAGTACTTC
.,TRBJ1-2,.,TRBV4-1,CASSLSTGYLDGYTF,TGCGCCAGCAGCCTCTCTACAGGGTATTTGGATGGCTACACCTTC
.,TRBJ2-4,few,TRBV12-3/TRBV12-4,CASSPGDKNIQYF,TGTGCCAGCAGTCCAGGGGACAAAAACATTCAGTACTTC
.,TRBJ2-1,.,TRBV2,CASTWDVRGKFF,TGTGCCAGCACTTGGGACGTCAGGGGAAAGTTCTTC
TRBD1,TRBJ2-5,.,TRBV10-3,CAIRTDRGLGRETQYF,TGTGCCATCAGGACGGACAGGGGGCTTGGAAGGGAGACCCAGTACTTC
.,TRBJ1-6,.,TRBV12-3/TRBV12-4,CASSLETGGNSPLHF,TGTGCCAGCAGTTTAGAGACAGGAGGTAATTCACCCCTCCACTTT
.,TRBJ1-2,once,TRBV5-1,CASGERGIVHGYTF,TGCGCCAGCGGCGAAAGGGGTATCGTCCATGGCTACACCTTC
.,TRBJ1-4,.,TRBV12-3/TRBV12-4,CASSLRGQREKLFF,TGTGCCAGCAGTTTAAGAGGACAAAGGGAAAAACTGTTTTTT
TRBD1,TRBJ2-7,few,TRBV20-1,CSARTGNYPYEQYF,TGCAGTGCTAGGACAGGGAATTATCCCTACGAGCAGTACTTC
.,TRBJ2-3,.,TRBV3-1,CASSHLDSSTDTQYF,TGTGCCAGCAGCCATCTGGATTCTAGCACAGATACGCAGTATTTT
TRBD2,TRBJ2-1,.,TRBV2,CASSVVELAGETYNEQFF,TGTGCCAGCAGTGTGGTAGAGCTAGCGGGGGAAACCTACAATGAGCAGTTCTTC
TRBD1,TRBJ2-7,few,TRBV28,CASSGSDRSSSYEQYF,TGTGCCAGCAGTGGCTCGGACAGGTCGAGCTCCTACGAGCAGTACTTC
.,TRBJ2-1,few,TRBV6-5,CASRKDNEQFF,TGTGCCAGCAGGAAGGACAATGAGCAGTTCTTC
.,TRBJ1-2,few,TRBV20-1,CSAAGRGYGYTF,TGCAGTGCCGCCGGGAGGGGCTATGGCTACACCTTC
.,TRBJ1-2,.,TRBV6-2/TRBV6-3,CASSYSQTNYGYTF,TGTGCCAGCAGTTACTCGCAGACTAACTATGGCTACACCTTC
.,TRBJ2-7,.,TRBV20-1,CSANPPIAFRDEQYF,TGCAGTGCTAACCCTCCGATAGCCTTCCGGGACGAGCAGTACTTC
.,TRBJ2-1,.,TRBV12-3/TRBV12-4,CASSSSVNNEQFF,TGTGCCAGCAGTTCCTCCGTGAACAATGAGCAGTTCTTC
.,TRBJ2-1,.,TRBV6-5,CASSYWGGFNYNEQFF,TGTGCCAGCAGTTACTGGGGGGGCTTTAACTACAATGAGCAGTTCTTC
.,TRBJ1-2,.,TRBV4-2,CASSQDGSADTNYGYTF,TGTGCCAGCAGCCAAGATGGATCGGCCGACACTAACTATGGCTACACCTTC
TRBD2,TRBJ2-5,few,TRBV2,CASTTSATSQYF,TGTGCCAGCACCACTAGCGCGACGTCCCAGTACTTC